This TCR beta chain is drawn from a study of regulatory T cells in long-lasting Graves disease. General study results and limits: Under persistent disease, TRBV28, TRBJ1-2 and TRBJ2-5 were used preferentially.

This clonotype was observed at least ten times. Its antigen is unidentified. Time point described: persistent/refractory GD, antithyroid drugs over 5 years with positive TRAb. The TCR library was made from RNA extracted from PBMCs. This CDR3 contains 13 residues. Trimming removed 5 bases from V and 1 base from J, with 9 bases in between. CDR1 SGDLS and CDR2 YYNGEE come from the germline V gene. Arm-PCR of CDR3 regions with iRepertoire HTBI primers generated TCR beta libraries. Each CDR3 protein gets one entry after TCRdb re-called the multiplex PCR reads with MiXCR. The repertoire holds 500,000 to 700,000 distinct CDR3 sequences, with 30% as singletons.

This rearrangement joins TRBV9 to TRBJ1-1; D remains ambiguous. The sequence was obtained from a female donor with Graves disease. Sequencing used peripheral blood mononuclear cells (PBMCs), obtained when the disease was refractory, from a patient treated with antithyroid drugs. For the CDR3, the DNA is TGTGCCAGCAGTGTTAAGGGGAACACTGAAGCTTTCTTT. It specifies CASSVKGNTEAFF. Supplemented by reference TRBV9 and TRBJ1-1, the full variable domain reads DSGVTQTPKHLITATGQRVTLRCSPRSGDLSVYWYQQSLDQGLQFLIQYYNGEERAKGNILERFSAQQFPDLHSELNLSSLELGDSALYFCASSVKGNTEAFFGQGTRLTVV.